Following are 10 T cell receptor beta chains from one sample sequenced in a study of metastatic and nonmetastatic thyroid tumors (dated by TCRdb to between 2020 and 2021). No patient had received any treatment before thyroid surgery. Libraries were made using PCR. TCRdb shows the sequencer as Illumina HiSeq 4000. TCRdb trimmed the raw reads at Q25, called clones with MiXCR and kept productive beta chains. In this sample the table shows approximately 7,000 clones, about 30% of which occur a single time. The ten largest clones take up approximately 10% of the sample. Sequences were obtained from tumor tissue. The receptors shown here come from a female donor with papillary thyroid cancer or a benign thyroid nodule (not recorded which). Some clones in this sample may be carry-over from other donors' samples.

The sample holds many counts of this clone. This chain joins TRBV11-2 and TRBJ2-3; 9 positions agree with TRBD2. The CDR3 has 16 residues. V lost 8 bases and J lost 0; bases outside the gene matches: 9. Germline CDR1 and CDR2: SGHAT and FQNNGV. The CDR3: CASGASGVLSTDTQYF. CDR3 nucleotides: TGTGCCAGCGGTGCTAGCGGGGTGCTAAGCACAGATACGCAGTATTTT.

Judged by abundance, this clone is medium-sized. The J gene is TRBJ1-1, the V gene TRBV12-3 or TRBV12-4, with 10 bases lining up with TRBD1. With V trimmed by 6 bases and J by 0 bases, 10 bases remained unmatched. This CDR3 spans 17 amino acids. CDR3 bases: TGTGCCAGCAGGTTGACAGGGGGCCGGGGGTTGAACACTGAAGCTTTCTTT. It codes for CASRLTGGRGLNTEAFF.

The chain links TRBV5-1 to TRBJ2-7; no definite D call. Germline V gene lookup returns CDR1 SGHRS and CDR2 YFSETQ. Deletions cut 0 bases from V and 5 bases from J, with 12 bases between. There are 14 residues in the CDR3. This chain's CDR3 is CASSLAAAQDEQYF. The CDR3 DNA sequence: TGCGCCAGCAGCTTGGCGGCAGCCCAAGACGAGCAGTACTTC.

With regard to this clone: Other nucleotide sequences from this sample produce the same CDR3. The V call is TRBV4-2, the J call TRBJ1-5; maybe TRBD1 (6 bases). The germline gives CDR1 LGHNA, CDR2 YNFKEQ. The CDR3 has 14 amino acids. V was shortened by 6 bases and J by 2 bases, with 11 bases between the two germline ends. The CDR3 DNA sequence: TGTGCCAGCAGTGGGGCAGGGGGCAATCAGCCCCAGCATTTT. This translates into CASSGAGGNQPQHF.

This clone was observed a few times. The rearrangement uses TRBV19 and TRBJ1-2; D uncertain. V was shortened by 7 bases and J by 5 bases, with 8 bases between the two germline ends. This CDR3 is built from 11 residues. CDR1 and CDR2 (germline): LNHDA, SQIVND (reference sequence). Here the CDR3 DNA reads TGTGCCAGTACTAAAGGGTATGGCTACACCTTC. Protein: CASTKGYGYTF.

By frequency in the sample, this clone is medium-sized (0.01 to 0.1%). The rearrangement uses TRBV4-2 and TRBJ1-5, with no clear D. V was pared by 1 base and J by 5 bases, with 6 bases between. Germline V gene data show CDR1 as LGHNA and CDR2 as YNFKEQ. CDR3 length: 13 residues. CDR3 protein: CASSQGFDQPQHF. As DNA, the CDR3 is TGTGCCAGCAGCCAAGGATTCGATCAGCCCCAGCATTTT.

This clone qualifies as medium-sized. The gene calls are TRBV10-1 and TRBJ2-2; D possibly corresponds to TRBD1 (5 bases). Germline V gene data show CDR1 as WNHNN and CDR2 as SYGVQD (reference sequence). The germline V and J ends were trimmed by 3 bases and 3 bases, with 5 bases remaining between them. This CDR3 is 13 amino acids long. The CDR3 DNA follows: TGCGCCAGCAGTGACAGGGACACCGGGGAGCTGTTTTTT. As protein: CASSDRDTGELFF.

The V and J genes are TRBV12-3 or TRBV12-4 and TRBJ2-1; 11 bases fit TRBD2. CDR3 length equals 15 residues. The J segment lost 7 bases and the V segment lost 9 bases, leaving 11 bases of the junction unmatched. CDR3 region: CASTLAGGPSNEQFF. DNA of the CDR3: TGTGCCAGTACGTTAGCGGGAGGGCCGTCAAATGAGCAGTTCTTC.

This clone was observed a handful of times. This chain connects TRBV6-4 to TRBJ2-3, with 14 positions matching TRBD2. CDR1 and CDR2 (germline): MRHNA, SNTAGT. V lost 4 bases to trimming and J lost 4 bases; unmatched junction nucleotides: 1. The CDR3 sequence is 15 residues long. CDR3 sequence reads: CASSVTSGGADTQYF. CDR3 coding DNA: TGTGCCAGCAGTGTGACTAGCGGGGGGGCAGATACGCAGTATTTT.

This clone was seen only once. The CDR3 region is CASSFMAGGRAYNEQFF. CDR3 DNA: TGTGCCAGCAGCTTCATGGCCGGAGGGAGAGCCTACAATGAGCAGTTCTTC. The V call is TRBV11-2, the J call TRBJ2-1, with D possibly matching TRBD2 (6 bases). Trimming pared 3 bases from V and 2 bases from J, leaving 17 bases between. The V gene's germline CDR1 is SGHAT and CDR2 FQNNGV. The CDR3 is 17 residues long.